This entry features one T cell receptor beta chain sequence. Antigen: not known. Using unique molecular identifiers, the investigators prepared the TCRbeta library. TCRdb independently ran MiXCR on the PCR reads; one entry per CDR3 protein. The table records about 980,000 distinct CDR3 sequences, roughly 31% of them present only once. The record originates from a study of T-cell reconstitution after alpha-beta-depleted transplantation in children. Study observations and caveats: Alpha-beta T cells about two months after transplant reportedly derived from several hundred expanded graft clones. Diversity of TCRbeta at day 60 was high in some patients, arising from surviving recipient T cells and thymic progenitors. Newly made T cells mostly supplied T-cell counts and diversity one year after transplant.

The TCR comes from a boy less than two years old who had a stem cell transplant for SCID, so the T cells may come from the graft donor. The sequencing used PBMCs, mostly from graft donor cells, collected 360 days after TCRalphabeta/CD19-depleted stem cell transplant.

The CDR3 reads CASSRWTVPSIQETQYF. CDR3 DNA sequence: TGTGCCAGCAGTCGCTGGACAGTCCCGTCTATCCAAGAGACCCAGTACTTC. V usage is TRBV6-1 and J usage is TRBJ2-5; a weak D match, TRBD1 (6 bases). CDR1 is MNHNS, CDR2 SASEGT, per germline. Trimming took off 5 bases at V and 1 base at J, with 20 bases between the two ends. The CDR3 has 17 amino acids.